This T cell receptor beta chain was recorded in a study of graft-versus-host responses after intestinal transplantation. Assay used: immunoSEQ multiplex PCR; TCRdb lists only in-frame clones, some missing. The sample lists under 100,000 clones; about 90% were seen once. Per germline, CDR1 SQVTM and CDR2 ANQGSEA. Between the trimmed V and J ends, which lost 6 bases and 7 bases, there was a span of 15 bases. The CDR3 sequence is 12 residues long. On this clone: Its antigen remains unidentified.

This specimen consisted of unstimulated CD8+ T cells sorted from spleen or lymph node cells, obtained before transplant. The chain has TRBV29-1 and TRBJ1-2; TRBD1 is a possible D gene (6 bases). This TCR was sampled from a human donor who was the organ donor for an intestinal transplant. The CDR3 loop reads CSVPGQKPGYTF. DNA of the CDR3: TGCAGCGTGCCCGGACAGAAACCTGGCTACACCTTC.